This T cell receptor beta chain was sequenced during a study of Graves' ophthalmopathy and Graves' hyperthyroidism. Ophthalmopathy in the donors was of moderate-to-severe activity, with CAS ≥3, NOSPECS ≥4 and duration under 3 months. Points from the study as a whole: Cross-validated, the 13-signature model showed 87.88%/81.08% sensitivity/specificity, and 80%/75% in the test set.

Only a few counts were recorded for this clonotype. Its antigen is unknown. With 3 bases clipped from V and 5 bases from J, the junction kept 3 bases outside the gene matches. Germline V gene lookup returns CDR1 SNHLY and CDR2 FYNNEI. The CDR3 runs to 13 residues. Amplified material comprised TCR beta CDR3 regions derived from RNA transcripts. The library came from an HTBI-primed first-round RT-PCR and a second-round multiplex PCR. Each CDR3 protein is one row after TCRdb ran MiXCR on the multiplex PCR reads. The data contain approximately 210,000 distinct CDR3 sequences, 20% to 25% of them singletons.

Sequenced sample: peripheral blood. The chain links TRBV2 to TRBJ2-5, with TRBD2 matching over 7 bases. This receptor was obtained from a woman aged 45 to 65 with Graves' ophthalmopathy. CDR3 protein: CASSDVGGETQYF. The CDR3 DNA sequence: TGTGCCAGCAGTGATGTGGGGGGGGAGACCCAGTACTTC.